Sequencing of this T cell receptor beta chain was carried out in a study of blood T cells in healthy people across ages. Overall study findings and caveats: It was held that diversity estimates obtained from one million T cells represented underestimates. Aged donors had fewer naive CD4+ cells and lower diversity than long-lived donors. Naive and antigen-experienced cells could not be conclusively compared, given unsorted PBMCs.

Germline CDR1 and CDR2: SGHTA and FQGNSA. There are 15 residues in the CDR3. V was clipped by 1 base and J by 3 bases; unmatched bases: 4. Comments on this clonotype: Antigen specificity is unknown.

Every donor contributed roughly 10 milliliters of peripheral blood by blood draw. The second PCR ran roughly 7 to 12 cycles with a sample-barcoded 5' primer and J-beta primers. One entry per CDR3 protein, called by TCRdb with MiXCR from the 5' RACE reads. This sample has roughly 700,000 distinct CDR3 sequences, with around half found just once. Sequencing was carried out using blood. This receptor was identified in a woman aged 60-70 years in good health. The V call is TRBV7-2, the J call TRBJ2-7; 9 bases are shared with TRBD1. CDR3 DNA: TGTGCCAGCAGCTTAGTGACAGGGGGAAACTACGAGCAGTACTTC. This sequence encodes CASSLVTGGNYEQYF.